This is a list of T cell receptor beta chains from one sample in a study of cytomegalovirus exposure and HLA in healthy donors. The table came from immunoSEQ multiplex PCR; TCRdb's copy has only in-frame clones and leaves some out. The sample carries under 200,000 clones, 80% to 85% recorded once. The sample consisted of PBMCs. The origin of the receptors is a girl aged 2 to 10 in good health and CMV-seropositive. Both conserved end residues are trimmed from each CDR3. Each record gives: CDR3 length, V gene, CDR3 protein.

>13|TRBV5-4
ASSLSGGAFDEQF
>14|TRBV4-1
ASSQDGVWEKETQY
>16|TRBV4-1
ASSLRTTSGRVTDTQY
>12|TRBV7-3
ASSLEGGLYIQY
>12|TRBV10-1
ASSDSNLNYGYT
>13|TRBV27
ASSPGTSGYNEQF
>13|TRBV27
ATGYVRGRIKEQF
>13|TRBV7-8
ASSLASGSSYEQY
>14|TRBV7-3
ASSLAPRSSYNEQF
>16|TRBV9
ASSPGGAGGPSVHEQF
>14|TRBV28
ASRPGLPHPPYEQY
>13|TRBV18
ASSTRTGGAEKLF
>10|TRBV29-1
SVHDGNEKLF
>14|TRBV5-4
ASSLDAGTSGIVQY
>12|TRBV27
ASSSAGMNTEAF
>13|TRBV10-1
ASSEGGSGANVLT
>12|TRBV7-9
ASSLRGGDYEQY
>14|TRBV19
ASSVIAGGPRETQY
>9|TRBV6-1
ASSELAEAF
>14|TRBV11-3
ASSLGLLVGGDGYT
>13|TRBV9
ASSVGFRSNTEAF
>13|TRBV25-1
ASSPTGRLAYEQY
>12|TRBV7-9
ASSRDRPNEKLF
>11|TRBV2
ASRGQYSQPQH
>12|TRBV4-1
ASSPSGTEETQY
>14|TRBV30
AWTAGPLRYNSPLH
>9|TRBV19
ASGQGQPQH
>10|TRBV5-4
ASSLPTDTQY
>15|TRBV4-1
ASSPGLAGANTGELF
>12|TRBV30
AWSDRGSGNTIY
>14|TRBV5-4
ASSVTGGIAKNIQY
>15|TRBV7-3
ASSLVGREGSYNEQF
>14|TRBV15
ATSSLQDATNEKLF
>15|TRBV19
ASSISLQGFSGNTIY
>13|TRBV10-3
AISDQSAEADTQY